The sequence of this T cell receptor beta chain was determined in a study of blood T cell repertoires in COVID-19. In the study overall: COVID-19 samples collected from the United States, Italy and Spain covered acute and convalescent phases. Sources were T cells, B-cell-depleted T cells, or PBMCs; the material itself was cDNA or gDNA.

Generated by immunoSEQ multiplex PCR, the TCRdb table keeps only in-frame clones and is missing some. The sample has around 140,000 clones, over 80% seen once; the top ten hold 11%. Symptom resolution, clearance, or two negative PCRs marked the recovered donors of Cohort 3. The CDR3 extends over 13 amino acids. Trimming removed 7 bases from V and 6 bases from J, with 14 bases in between. Germline V gene data show CDR1 as MNHEY and CDR2 as SVGAGI. Sequencing was performed on PBMCs or T cells enriched from blood (not recorded which). The gene calls are TRBV6-5 and TRBJ2-3; D is perhaps TRBD2 (6 bases). The receptor was isolated from a man aged 60 to 75 who had recovered from COVID-19. This chain's CDR3 is CASTTRLVDTQYF. The DNA for the CDR3 is TGTGCCAGCACCACCAGACTAGTGGATACGCAGTATTTT.